This T cell receptor beta chain is drawn from a study of cytomegalovirus exposure and HLA in healthy donors. Study-wide context: Caucasian-associated ancestry cluster membership applied to approximately 80% of 398 genotyped donors.

At the time of sampling, donors were nominally healthy, though unrecorded immune exposures were likely. The CDR3 runs 15 residues. Germline V CDR1 and CDR2: LNHDA, SQIVND (reference sequence). V lost 4 bases to trimming and J lost 4 bases, with 14 bases between them. A multiplex PCR was run with 60 Vbeta primers and 13 Jbeta primers. Produced via immunoSEQ multiplex PCR; TCRdb's table is partial and in-frame only. In the table there are approximately 100,000 clones, about 74% of which are singletons. The clonotype comes from a female donor in good health and CMV-seropositive. The material sequenced was PBMCs. The chain combines TRBV19 with TRBJ1-5; the D gene is possibly TRBD1 (6 bases). CDR3 coding DNA: TGTGCCAGTAGTACGAGTCAGGGGATTAATCAGCCCCAGCATTTT. Protein: CASSTSQGINQPQHF.